Presented here are 30 T cell receptor beta chains from one specimen sequenced in a study of T cell responses to AZD1222 COVID-19 vaccine. This table comes from immunoSEQ multiplex PCR, and its TCRdb copy is limited to in-frame clones, with some not included. Of 130,000 to 150,000 clones listed, under 95% are singletons. The sample consisted of peripheral blood, taken on day 0 of AZD1222 vaccination. The receptors shown here come from an adult in good health.

This chain joins TRBV13 and TRBJ2-4, with 10 bases that match TRBD2. The CDR3 contains 17 residues. The junction had 8 bases not matched to a gene; V was cut back by 5 bases and J by 1 base. Per germline, CDR1 PRHDT and CDR2 FYEKMQ (reference sequence). The CDR3, as DNA: TGTGCCAGCAGCCGCCTTAGCGGGAGGAGGGCCAAAAACATTCAGTACTTC. This translates into CASSRLSGRRAKNIQYF.

V usage is TRBV4-3 and J usage is TRBJ2-7; D remains ambiguous. This CDR3 contains 11 residues. Germline V lookup: CDR1 LGHNA, CDR2 YSLEER. Trimming took 1 base from V and 7 from J, leaving 5 bases between them. Written as DNA, the CDR3 is TGCGCCAGCAGCCAAGGAACAGAGCAGTACTTC. Its translation: CASSQGTEQYF.

This clone was picked up one time. The chain employs TRBV20-1 and TRBJ2-7, with D possibly TRBD1 on 6 matching bases. Per germline, CDR1 DFQATT and CDR2 SNEGSKA (reference sequence). Between the trimmed V and J ends, which lost 5 bases and 4 bases, there was a span of 9 bases. The CDR3 has 11 residues. CDR3 DNA: TGCAGTGCTCCACAGGGTTACGAGCAGTACTTC. Translation gives CSAPQGYEQYF.

V gene TRBV21-1 combines with J gene TRBJ2-6; the D call of TRBD2 is as the table states it, not checked on the DNA. TRBV21-1 represents a pseudogene. The CDR3 length is 18 residues. The CDR3 loop reads CASSKAQGPLAGANVLTF. CDR3 DNA: TGTGCCAGCAGCAAAGCGCAAGGGCCGCTAGCCGGGGCCAACGTCCTGACTTTC.

The chain has TRBV19 and TRBJ1-5; tentatively, D is TRBD1 (6 bases). This CDR3 has 18 residues. CDR1 LNHDA and CDR2 SQIVND come from the germline V gene (reference sequence). The V and J ends lost 2 bases and 0 bases respectively, with 17 bases between them. The CDR3 reads CASSIMRGGFYSNQPQHF. CDR3 sequence (DNA): TGTGCCAGTAGTATAATGAGGGGGGGCTTTTATAGCAATCAGCCCCAGCATTTT. The complete variable domain, with remaining parts taken from reference TRBV19 and TRBJ1-5, reads DGGITQSPKYLFRKEGQNVTLSCEQNLNHDAMYWYRQDPGQGLRLIYYSQIVNDFQKGDIAEGYSVSREKKESFPLTVTSAQKNPTAFYLCASSIMRGGFYSNQPQHFGDGTRLSIL.

This clone is a singleton in its sample. The J gene is TRBJ1-2, the V gene TRBV7-2; 10 bases line up with TRBD1. The length of the CDR3 is 16 residues. V lost 2 bases, J lost 6 bases, and 9 bases stayed unmatched. Germline V gives CDR1 SGHTA, CDR2 FQGNSA. The CDR3 region has the DNA TGTGCCAGCAGCTTAACACCGACAGGGGGCATGAATGGCTACACCTTC. This encodes CASSLTPTGGMNGYTF.

The genes are TRBV5-4 and TRBJ1-1, with D possibly matching TRBD1 (6 bases). Deletions cut 2 bases from V and 0 bases from J, with 11 bases between. Germline values: CDR1 SGHNT, CDR2 YYREEE (reference sequence). This CDR3 has 15 amino acids. The CDR3 region is CASSLGGPMNTEAFF. In nucleotides, the CDR3 is TGTGCCAGCAGCTTAGGGGGTCCAATGAACACTGAAGCTTTCTTT.

This rearrangement joins TRBV7-3 to TRBJ1-1; 12 nucleotides align to TRBD1. This CDR3 contains 17 residues. Germline CDR1 SGHTA, CDR2 FQGTGA. The V and J ends lost 2 bases and 5 bases, in that order; junction bases with no gene match: 9. CDR3 sequence: CASSLDGTGGARTEAFF. The CDR3, as DNA: TGTGCCAGCAGCTTAGACGGGACAGGGGGCGCGAGGACTGAAGCTTTCTTT.

The chain is built from TRBV2 and TRBJ2-4; D not resolved. This CDR3 has 11 amino acids. The V gene lost 6 bases and the J gene lost 7 bases, with 7 bases spanning the gap. Looked up from germline, CDR1 is SNHLY and CDR2 is FYNNEI. CDR3 protein: CASSLQNIQYF. The CDR3 region has the DNA TGTGCCAGCAGCCTACAGAACATTCAGTACTTC.

The chain couples TRBV28 to TRBJ2-1, with a possible D match to TRBD2 (6 bases). CDR3 length: 14 amino acids. Between the trimmed V and J ends, which lost 3 bases and 9 bases, there was a span of 15 bases. Per the germline V gene, CDR1 is MDHEN and CDR2 is SYDVKM. The CDR3 coding sequence is TGTGCCAGCAGTTTGCGACTAGGGGCGGGTGAGCAGTTCTTC. Its protein is CASSLRLGAGEQFF.

The chain uses TRBV3-1 (or the pseudogene TRBV3-2) and TRBJ2-3, with D maybe TRBD1 (6 bases). The CDR3 has 16 residues. Per the germline V gene, CDR1 is LGHDT and CDR2 is YNNKEL (reference sequence). V was clipped by 4 bases and J by 1 base, with 15 bases between them. DNA for the CDR3: TGTGCCAGCAGCCGACACAGGGACCCTGGCACAGATACGCAGTATTTT. Its translation: CASSRHRDPGTDTQYF.

The chain is built from TRBV10-1 and TRBJ2-5, with TRBD2 matching 7 bases. Unmatched junction bases numbered 11, after V lost 6 bases and J lost 1 base. CDR1 WNHNN and CDR2 SYGVQD come from the germline V gene (reference sequence). The CDR3 covers 16 residues. The chain's CDR3 is CASRGPSSGVQETQYF. For the CDR3, the DNA is TGCGCCAGCAGAGGCCCTTCTAGCGGAGTCCAAGAGACCCAGTACTTC.

The chain has TRBV7-2 and TRBJ2-5; 9 bases agree with TRBD2. Germline V CDR1 and CDR2: SGHTA, FQGNSA. Unmatched junction bases numbered 4, after V lost 2 bases and J lost 3 bases. The CDR3 covers 15 residues. In DNA, the CDR3 is TGTGCCAGCAGCTTAAGGTCTAGCGGGGAAGAGACCCAGTACTTC. Translated, it gives CASSLRSSGEETQYF.

This chain connects TRBV27 to TRBJ2-5; 9 bases align to TRBD2. Germline CDR1 is MNHEY and CDR2 is SMNVEV (reference sequence). J was trimmed by 4 bases and V by 6 bases; bases with no gene match: 15. The CDR3 length is 17 residues. CDR3 region: CASRPLSLAGGRETQYF. CDR3 DNA: TGTGCCAGCAGACCCCTAAGCTTGGCGGGGGGGCGAGAGACCCAGTACTTC.

The rearrangement joins TRBV4-3 to TRBJ2-6, with 11 nucleotides matching TRBD1. The CDR3 is 20 amino acids. The junction had 14 bases not matched to a gene; V was cut back by 4 bases and J by 3 bases. In germline, CDR1 is LGHNA, CDR2 YSLEER. The CDR3, as DNA: TGCGCCAGCAGCCGCACATGGGACAGGGGGTTTTATGGTGGGGCCAACGTCCTGACTTTC. Its translation: CASSRTWDRGFYGGANVLTF.

The rearrangement uses TRBV19 and TRBJ1-3; 9 bases are shared with TRBD1. Germline V gene data show CDR1 as LNHDA and CDR2 as SQIVND (reference sequence). The CDR3 extends over 17 amino acids. V trimming: 5 bases; J trimming: 1 base; junction bases outside the gene matches: 9. Here the CDR3 reads CASSLTLDRGSGNTIYF. The CDR3 DNA follows: TGTGCCAGTAGTCTGACCTTGGACAGGGGATCTGGAAACACCATATATTTT.

This clone appeared a single time. The V call is TRBV19, the J call TRBJ2-2; 9 bases are a match to TRBD1. The CDR3 length is 16 residues. V dropped 7 bases and J dropped 3; count of bases not matched to a gene: 9. Germline V gene lookup returns CDR1 LNHDA and CDR2 SQIVND (reference sequence). CDR3 region: CASNRPGQGHTGELFF. CDR3 DNA sequence: TGTGCCAGTAACCGCCCGGGACAGGGTCACACCGGGGAGCTGTTTTTT.

J is TRBJ1-2 and V is TRBV5-6; TRBD1 matches 8 bases. This CDR3 spans 14 amino acids. V dropped 0 bases and J dropped 8; count of bases not matched to a gene: 6. Germline V gene data show CDR1 as SGHDT and CDR2 as YYEEEE. The CDR3 bases are TGTGCCAGCAGCTTGGGGACAGGGCTAGGCGGCTACACCTTC. Protein: CASSLGTGLGGYTF.

The chain combines TRBV7-8 with TRBJ1-5; 7 bases line up with TRBD1. The V segment lost 0 bases and the J segment 1 base; nucleotides outside the gene matches: 3. The CDR3 loop spans 16 amino acids. Per the germline V gene, CDR1 is SGHVS and CDR2 is FQNEAQ. The DNA for the CDR3 is TGTGCCAGCAGCTTAGCCCGGGACAGCAGCAATCAGCCCCAGCATTTT. Protein sequence: CASSLARDSSNQPQHF.

The rearrangement links TRBV7-9 to TRBJ2-1; 7 nucleotides align to TRBD2. This CDR3 has 15 residues. Trimming at V came to 4 bases and at J to 7 bases, leaving 10 bases not matched to a gene. Looked up from germline, CDR1 is SEHNR and CDR2 is FQNEAQ (reference sequence). CDR3 region: CASSSTGRDPNEQFF. The CDR3 DNA reads as TGTGCCAGCAGCTCCACGGGGAGGGATCCTAATGAGCAGTTCTTC.

This chain links TRBV6-1 with TRBJ2-2; D gene ambiguous. V was trimmed by 3 bases and J by 7 bases, leaving 6 bases between them. CDR1 is MNHNS and CDR2 is SASEGT in the germline V gene. This CDR3 has 12 residues. CDR3: CASSEGVGELFF. Written as DNA, the CDR3 is TGTGCCAGCAGTGAGGGTGTCGGGGAGCTGTTTTTT.

The chain is built from TRBV6-2 or TRBV6-3 and TRBJ1-1; TRBD1 agrees at 12 bases. The CDR3 length is 16 residues. With V trimmed by 0 bases and J by 5 bases, 4 bases remained unmatched. Germline lookup yields CDR1 MNHEY and CDR2 SVGEGT. The CDR3 nucleotides read TGTGCCAGCAGTTACTCGAGGGACAGGGGGCGTACTGAAGCTTTCTTT. It specifies CASSYSRDRGRTEAFF.

The chain employs TRBV27 and TRBJ1-4, with D possibly being TRBD1 (5 bases). Germline V lookup: CDR1 MNHEY, CDR2 SMNVEV (reference sequence). The V end lost 6 bases, the J end lost 4 bases, and 18 bases lay between the germline ends. The CDR3 runs to 16 residues. The CDR3, as DNA: TGTGCCAGCAGGACGTGGGGGAGACAGATTAATGAAAAACTGTTTTTT. Translating it yields CASRTWGRQINEKLFF.

The chain joins TRBV7-9 to TRBJ1-3; 7 bases map to TRBD1. CDR3 length equals 16 residues. Germline V gene sequence: CDR1 SEHNR, CDR2 FQNEAQ (reference sequence). V was pared by 4 bases and J by 2 bases, with 8 bases of the junction left unmatched. The CDR3: CASSSSPDRAGNTIYF. The DNA of the CDR3 is TGTGCCAGCAGCTCCAGCCCAGACAGGGCTGGAAACACCATATATTTT.

The genes are TRBV3-1 (or the pseudogene TRBV3-2) and TRBJ2-2; D ambiguous. The length of the CDR3 is 16 residues. The germline CDR1 and CDR2 sequences are LGHDT and YNNKEL (reference sequence). V was cut by 4 bases and J by 0 bases, with 12 bases left in between. CDR3 sequence reads: CASSPFLASNTGELFF. CDR3 sequence (DNA): TGTGCCAGCAGCCCCTTCCTGGCTTCGAACACCGGGGAGCTGTTTTTT.

The chain links TRBV4-3 to TRBJ1-2; a weak D match, TRBD1 (5 bases). Germline-derived CDR1 and CDR2 are LGHNA and YSLEER. The CDR3 runs 14 residues. Trimming shortened V by 3 bases and J by 4 bases, and 12 bases separated the two germline ends. CDR3 nucleotides: TGCGCCAGCAGCCATACTGGGGCAGCCTATGGCTACACCTTC. The encoded protein is CASSHTGAAYGYTF.

This chain connects TRBV6-2 or TRBV6-3 to TRBJ2-7; D ambiguous. The CDR3 is 17 amino acids. Germline CDR1 is MNHEY and CDR2 is SVGEGT. V dropped 5 bases and J dropped 3 bases, with 23 bases sitting between them. CDR3 coding DNA: TGTGCCAGCAGTAACTACCCTTACCCTATTACCCGCTACGAGCAGTACTTC. Encoded protein: CASSNYPYPITRYEQYF.

The chain carries TRBV5-8 and TRBJ2-7, with D unresolved. CDR1 and CDR2 from the germline V gene are SGHTS and YDEGEE. CDR3 length equals 13 residues. V dropped 7 bases and J dropped 6 bases, with 17 bases sitting between them. CDR3 DNA sequence: TGTGCCAGCCGGAGAGGTGGGTCGCCCGAGCAGTACTTC. This codes for CASRRGGSPEQYF.

This chain connects TRBV5-1 to TRBJ2-1; TRBD1 matches 10 bases. Unmatched junction bases numbered 10, after V lost 5 bases and J lost 8 bases. This CDR3 spans 15 amino acids. The germline V gene encodes CDR1 SGHRS and CDR2 YFSETQ. CDR3: CASSPLGTGVYEQFF. CDR3 sequence (DNA): TGCGCCAGCAGTCCATTAGGGACAGGGGTATATGAGCAGTTCTTC.

This chain connects TRBV7-9 to TRBJ1-4; no reliable D call. The length of the CDR3 is 14 residues. The V gene lost 4 bases and the J gene lost 7 bases, with 13 bases spanning the gap. Germline values: CDR1 SEHNR, CDR2 FQNEAQ (reference sequence). CDR3 sequence (DNA): TGTGCCAGCAGCTCGACGGCGTCGGGTGAAAAACTGTTTTTT. Translating it yields CASSSTASGEKLFF.